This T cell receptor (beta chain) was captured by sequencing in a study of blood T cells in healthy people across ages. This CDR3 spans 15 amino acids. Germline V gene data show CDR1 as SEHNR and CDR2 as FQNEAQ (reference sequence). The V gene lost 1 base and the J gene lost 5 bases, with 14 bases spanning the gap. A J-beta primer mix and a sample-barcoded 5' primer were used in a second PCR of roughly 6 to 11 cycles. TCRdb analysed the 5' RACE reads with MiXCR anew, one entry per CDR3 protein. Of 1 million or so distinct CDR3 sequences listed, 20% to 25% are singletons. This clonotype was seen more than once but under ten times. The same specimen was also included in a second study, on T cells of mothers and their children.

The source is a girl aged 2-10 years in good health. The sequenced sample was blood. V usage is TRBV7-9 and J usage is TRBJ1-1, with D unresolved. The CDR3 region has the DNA TGTGCCAGCAGCTTAGTACTGGGATCTGGAACTGAAGCTTTCTTT. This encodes CASSLVLGSGTEAFF.